The 14 T cell receptor beta chains listed next were all sequenced from one sample in a study of shared clonotypes between healthy human individuals. TCRdb's table, derived via immunoSEQ multiplex PCR, lists solely in-frame clones and lacks some. The table includes 2,100,000 or so clones, more than 90% detected once. Input material: naive CD4+ T cells sorted from blood. Sample subset: CD45RA+ positively selected. All receptors derive from a man aged 18 to 30 in good health.

This clone was seen a single time. The rearrangement links TRBV6-5 to TRBJ1-5; D uncertain. The germline CDR1 and CDR2 sequences are MNHEY and SVGAGI. This CDR3 is built from 15 residues. Trimming shortened V by 7 bases and J by 0 bases, and 13 bases separated the two germline ends. The CDR3 DNA follows: TGTGCCAGCACCCTCACGGCGGCTAGCAATCAGCCCCAGCATTTT. Its translation: CASTLTAASNQPQHF.

This clone was recorded only once. This chain joins TRBV11-2 and TRBJ2-3, with 15 bases aligning to TRBD2. V lost 1 base, J lost 4 bases, and 6 bases stayed unmatched. Germline CDR1 is SGHAT and CDR2 is FQNNGV. The CDR3 totals 18 residues. CDR3 residues: CASSLGTSGRAVADTQYF. The CDR3 DNA reads as TGTGCCAGCAGCTTAGGGACTAGCGGGAGGGCCGTTGCAGATACGCAGTATTTT.

Notes on this clone: Other DNA sequences within the sample encode an identical CDR3. The chain is built from TRBV2 and TRBJ2-5; the D is unclear. Trimming took off 6 bases at V and 5 bases at J, with 7 bases between the two ends. CDR1 is SNHLY and CDR2 is FYNNEI in the germline V gene. The CDR3 has 11 amino acids. The CDR3 is CASSLTETQYF. In DNA, the CDR3 is TGTGCCAGCAGCCTGACTGAGACCCAGTACTTC.

This chain uses TRBV14 with TRBJ2-7; D assignment may be TRBD1 or TRBD2 (5 bases each). This CDR3 has 13 amino acids. Trimming took off 1 base at V and 10 bases at J, with 14 bases between the two ends. Germline V gene sequence: CDR1 SGHDN, CDR2 FVKESK. The CDR3 spells CASSQALTGLQYF. CDR3 bases: TGTGCCAGCAGCCAAGCGTTGACGGGGCTACAGTACTTC.

The genes are TRBV5-4 and TRBJ1-2, with TRBD1 matching 7 bases. The germline gives CDR1 SGHNT, CDR2 YYREEE (reference sequence). The V and J ends lost 3 bases and 7 bases, in that order; junction bases with no gene match: 9. CDR3 size: 14 residues. The CDR3 is CASSWTGGVSGYTF. CDR3 bases: TGTGCCAGCAGCTGGACAGGTGGAGTGAGTGGCTACACCTTC.

V and J are TRBV11-2 and TRBJ1-1, with 11 bases matching TRBD1. The CDR3 extends over 18 amino acids. Per germline, CDR1 SGHAT and CDR2 FQNNGV. Trimming cost V 1 base and J 6 bases; bases outside gene matches: 13. CDR3 coding DNA: TGTGCCAGCAGCTTAGTTCGGACAGGGGGCGTGATGGCCGCTGAAGCTTTCTTT. It specifies CASSLVRTGGVMAAEAFF. The full variable domain, completed using reference TRBV11-2 and TRBJ1-1, is EAGVAQSPRYKIIEKRQSVAFWCNPISGHATLYWYQQILGQGPKLLIQFQNNGVVDDSQLPKDRFSAERLKGVDSTLKIQPAKLEDSAVYLCASSLVRTGGVMAAEAFFGQGTRLTVV.

This chain joins TRBV4-1 and TRBJ2-3; D is perhaps TRBD1 (6 bases). CDR1 and CDR2 from the germline V gene are MGHRA and YSYEKL. The length of the CDR3 is 18 residues. V was pared by 3 bases and J by 0 bases, with 19 bases between. CDR3 nucleotides: TGCGCCAGCAGCCACCTCCAGGGGAGACTTACTAGCACAGATACGCAGTATTTT. It translates to CASSHLQGRLTSTDTQYF.

As concerns this clone: Other DNA sequences within the sample encode an identical CDR3. This chain uses TRBV5-4 with TRBJ2-5; D is uncertain. V was cut by 2 bases and J by 2 bases, with 4 bases left in between. Per the germline V gene, CDR1 is SGHNT and CDR2 is YYREEE (reference sequence). The length of the CDR3 is 12 residues. The CDR3: CASSLGQETQYF. The CDR3 DNA reads as TGTGCCAGCAGCTTAGGGCAAGAGACCCAGTACTTC. The whole variable domain, remainder taken from reference TRBV5-4 and TRBJ2-5, is ETGVTQSPTHLIKTRGQQVTLRCSSQSGHNTVSWYQQALGQGPQFIFQYYREEENGRGNFPPRFSGLQFPNYSSELNVNALELDDSALYLCASSLGQETQYFGPGTRLLVL.

The chain joins TRBV30 to TRBJ2-7; D remains unclear. V gave up 2 bases and J gave up 0 bases, with 11 bases separating them. The CDR3 covers 14 residues. The V gene's germline CDR1 is GTSNPN and CDR2 SVGIG (reference sequence). CDR3 region: CAWSWASSSYEQYF. The CDR3 DNA follows: TGTGCCTGGAGTTGGGCGTCTAGCTCCTACGAGCAGTACTTC.

V is TRBV13 and J is TRBJ2-6; D is unresolved. This CDR3 comprises 17 residues. Germline V gene sequence: CDR1 PRHDT, CDR2 FYEKMQ (reference sequence). Trimming left V 0 bases short and J 0 bases short, with 9 bases between. This chain's CDR3 is CASSLGGRVSGANVLTF. CDR3 nucleotides: TGTGCCAGCAGCTTAGGCGGCCGGGTCTCTGGGGCCAACGTCCTGACTTTC.

V usage is TRBV2 and J usage is TRBJ2-5; 9 bases match TRBD2. CDR1 and CDR2 from the germline V gene are SNHLY and FYNNEI. The CDR3 contains 13 residues. V lost 7 bases, J lost 6 bases, and 6 bases stayed unmatched. The CDR3 region has the DNA TGTGCCAGCAACCTAGCGGGACTCCAGACCCAGTACTTC. Translation: CASNLAGLQTQYF. The entire variable domain, with the rest obtained from reference TRBV2 and TRBJ2-5, is as follows: EPEVTQTPSHQVTQMGQEVILRCVPISNHLYFYWYRQILGQKVEFLVSFYNNEISEKSEIFDDQFSVERPDGSNFTLKIRSTKLEDSAMYFCASNLAGLQTQYFGPGTRLLVL.

The chain uses TRBV5-1 and TRBJ1-6, with TRBD1 identical over 10 bases. Germline V gene data show CDR1 as SGHRS and CDR2 as YFSETQ. Trimming removed 0 bases from V and 10 bases from J; junction bases left unmatched: 10. The CDR3 has 17 residues. CDR3 amino acids: CASSLGPGTGDLSPLHF. The CDR3 DNA reads TGCGCCAGCAGCTTGGGCCCCGGGACAGGGGATTTATCACCCCTCCACTTT. Full variable domain (remainder filled in from reference TRBV5-1 and TRBJ1-6): KAGVTQTPRYLIKTRGQQVTLSCSPISGHRSVSWYQQTPGQGLQFLFEYFSETQRNKGNFPGRFSGRQFSNSRSEMNVSTLELGDSALYLCASSLGPGTGDLSPLHFGNGTRLTVT.

Turning to this clone: One end of the junction varies from germline; a read error may be responsible. The rearrangement links TRBV30 to TRBJ2-3; tentatively, D is TRBD1 or TRBD2 (5 bases each). CDR3 length equals 13 residues. The germline gives CDR1 GTSNPN, CDR2 SVGIG (reference sequence). The CDR3 sequence is CAWSPHPGTVKDF. The CDR3 DNA sequence: TGTGCCTGGAGTCCCCACCCCGGGACCGTCAAGGATTTT.

The chain combines TRBV7-2 with TRBJ2-7, with TRBD2 matching 10 bases. There are 16 residues in the CDR3. Trimming removed 1 base from V and 7 bases from J; junction bases left unmatched: 10. Germline assignment: CDR1 SGHTA and CDR2 FQGNSA. CDR3 protein: CASSLVTSGAREEQYF. For the CDR3, the DNA is TGTGCCAGCAGCTTAGTAACTAGCGGGGCTCGAGAGGAGCAGTACTTC.